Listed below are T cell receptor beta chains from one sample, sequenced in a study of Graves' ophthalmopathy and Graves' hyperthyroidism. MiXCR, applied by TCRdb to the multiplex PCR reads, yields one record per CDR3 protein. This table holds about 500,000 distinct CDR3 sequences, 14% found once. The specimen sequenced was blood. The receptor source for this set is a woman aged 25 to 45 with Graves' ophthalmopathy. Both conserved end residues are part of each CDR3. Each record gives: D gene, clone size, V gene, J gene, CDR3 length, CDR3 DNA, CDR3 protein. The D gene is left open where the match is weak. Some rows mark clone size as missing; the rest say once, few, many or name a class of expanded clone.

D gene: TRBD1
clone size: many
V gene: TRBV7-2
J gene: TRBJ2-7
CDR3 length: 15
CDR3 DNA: TGTGCCAGCAGCAAAGACAGGGGGAGCTCCTACGAGCAGTACTTC
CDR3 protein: CASSKDRGSSYEQYF

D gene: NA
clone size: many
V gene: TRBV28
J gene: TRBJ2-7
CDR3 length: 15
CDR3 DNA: TGTGCCAGCAGTTCCCCGCCGGGAGCCATCTACGAGCAGTACTTC
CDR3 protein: CASSSPPGAIYEQYF

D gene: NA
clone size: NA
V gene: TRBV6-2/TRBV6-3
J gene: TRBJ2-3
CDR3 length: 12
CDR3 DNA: TGTGCCAGCAGTTACGCGGCAGATACGCAGTATTTT
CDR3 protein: CASSYAADTQYF

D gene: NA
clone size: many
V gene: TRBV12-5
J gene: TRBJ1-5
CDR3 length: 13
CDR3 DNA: TGTGCTAGTGGTTTGACGGGCAATCAGCCCCAGCATTTT
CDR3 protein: CASGLTGNQPQHF

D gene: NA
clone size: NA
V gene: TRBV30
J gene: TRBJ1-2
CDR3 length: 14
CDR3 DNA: TGTGCCTGGAGTGTAATGGCTCCGTACTATGGCTACACCTTC
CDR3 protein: CAWSVMAPYYGYTF

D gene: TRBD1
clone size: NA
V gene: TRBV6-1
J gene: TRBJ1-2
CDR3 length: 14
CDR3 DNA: TGTGCCAGCAGCACCGGGACAGGCCTGTATGGCTACACCTTC
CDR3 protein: CASSTGTGLYGYTF

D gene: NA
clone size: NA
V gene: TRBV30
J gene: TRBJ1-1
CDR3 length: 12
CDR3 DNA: TGTGCCTGCCTGGGGGGCTACACTGAAGCTTTCTTT
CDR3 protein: CACLGGYTEAFF

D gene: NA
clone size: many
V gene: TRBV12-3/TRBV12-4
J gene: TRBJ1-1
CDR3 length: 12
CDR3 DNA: TGCGCCAGCGCTACGGGGGGACCTGAAGCTTTCTTT
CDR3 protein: CASATGGPEAFF

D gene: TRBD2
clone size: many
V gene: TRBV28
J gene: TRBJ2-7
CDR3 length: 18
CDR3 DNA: TGTGCCAGCAGTTTGAGGCTAGCGGGAGTTCTTCCCTCCTACGAGCAGTACTTC
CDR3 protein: CASSLRLAGVLPSYEQYF

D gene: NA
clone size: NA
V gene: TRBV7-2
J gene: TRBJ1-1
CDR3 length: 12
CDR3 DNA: TGTGCCAGCAGCTTAGTAGGCCTGGAAGCTTTCTTT
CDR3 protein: CASSLVGLEAFF

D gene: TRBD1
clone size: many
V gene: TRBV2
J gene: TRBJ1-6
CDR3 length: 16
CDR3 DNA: TGTGCCAGCAAAGGACAGGAGTGGTCCTATAATTCACCCCTCCACTTT
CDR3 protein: CASKGQEWSYNSPLHF

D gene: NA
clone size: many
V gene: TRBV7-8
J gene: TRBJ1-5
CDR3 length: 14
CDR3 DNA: TGTGCCAGCAGCTTAGCGGTAGCTCCTCAGCCCCAGCATTTT
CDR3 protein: CASSLAVAPQPQHF

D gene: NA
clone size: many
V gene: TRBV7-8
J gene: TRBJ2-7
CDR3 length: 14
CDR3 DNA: TGTGCCAGCAGCCTAAATCCAATATCCTACGAGCAGTACTTC
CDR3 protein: CASSLNPISYEQYF

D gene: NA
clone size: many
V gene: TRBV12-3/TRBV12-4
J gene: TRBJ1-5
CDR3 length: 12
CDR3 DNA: TGTGCCAGCACCGCGGGTACGCAGCCCCAGCATTTT
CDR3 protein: CASTAGTQPQHF

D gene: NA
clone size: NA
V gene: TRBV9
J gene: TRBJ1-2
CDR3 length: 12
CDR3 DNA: TGTGCCAGCAGCTCCATTGCCGGCGGCTACACCTTC
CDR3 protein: CASSSIAGGYTF

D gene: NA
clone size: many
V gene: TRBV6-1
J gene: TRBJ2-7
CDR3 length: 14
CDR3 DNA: TGTGCCAGCAGAGAATACCAAAAACCCTACGAGCAGTACTTC
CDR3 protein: CASREYQKPYEQYF

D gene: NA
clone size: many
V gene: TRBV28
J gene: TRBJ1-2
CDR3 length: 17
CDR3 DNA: TGTGCCAGCAGTCCACGAGTGGGTTGGGGTACTAACTATGGCTACACCTTC
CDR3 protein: CASSPRVGWGTNYGYTF

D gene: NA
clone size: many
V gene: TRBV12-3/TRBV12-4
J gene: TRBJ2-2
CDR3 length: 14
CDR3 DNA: TGTGCCAGCAGTTTATCAGGGAACACCGGGGAGCTGTTTTTT
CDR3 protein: CASSLSGNTGELFF

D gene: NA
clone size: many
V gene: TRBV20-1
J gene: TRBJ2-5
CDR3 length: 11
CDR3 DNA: TGCAGTGCTGCAGCCCGGGAGACCCAGTACTTC
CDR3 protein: CSAAARETQYF

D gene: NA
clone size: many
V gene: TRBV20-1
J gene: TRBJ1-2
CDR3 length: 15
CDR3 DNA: TGCAGTGCGATCGTGACAGGCTTTATTAACTATGGCTACACCTTC
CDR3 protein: CSAIVTGFINYGYTF

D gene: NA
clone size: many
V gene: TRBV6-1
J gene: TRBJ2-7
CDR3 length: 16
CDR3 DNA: TGTGCCAGCAGCCCTAGACTGGAAGGGAGCTCCTACGAGCAGTACTTC
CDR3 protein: CASSPRLEGSSYEQYF

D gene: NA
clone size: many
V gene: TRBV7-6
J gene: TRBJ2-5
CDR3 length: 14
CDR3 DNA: TGTGCCAGCAGCCGGCGGTCACGGCAAGAGACCCAGTACTTC
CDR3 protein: CASSRRSRQETQYF

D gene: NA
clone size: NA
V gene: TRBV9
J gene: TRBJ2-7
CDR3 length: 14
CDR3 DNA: TGTGCCAGCAGCGCCCGGGGGTTGGGGGACGAGCAGTACTTC
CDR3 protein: CASSARGLGDEQYF

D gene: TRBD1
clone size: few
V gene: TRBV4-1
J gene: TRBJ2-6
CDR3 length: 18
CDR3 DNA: TGCGCCAGCAGCCAAGACGACAGGGGGGTGGATGGGGCCAACGTCCTGACTTTC
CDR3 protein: CASSQDDRGVDGANVLTF

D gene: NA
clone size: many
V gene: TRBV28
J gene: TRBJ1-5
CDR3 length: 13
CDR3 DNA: TGTGCCAGCAGTACCGGGTACAATCAGCCCCAGCATTTT
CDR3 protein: CASSTGYNQPQHF

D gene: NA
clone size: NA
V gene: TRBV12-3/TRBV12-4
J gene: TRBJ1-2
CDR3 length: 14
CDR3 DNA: TGTGCCAGCAGTTTAAATCCGGAGATCTATGGCTACACCTTC
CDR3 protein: CASSLNPEIYGYTF

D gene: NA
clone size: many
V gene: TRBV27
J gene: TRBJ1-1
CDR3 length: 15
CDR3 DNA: TGTGCCAGCAGTCCCCAGGAAAACTGGGACACTGAAGCTTTCTTT
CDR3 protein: CASSPQENWDTEAFF

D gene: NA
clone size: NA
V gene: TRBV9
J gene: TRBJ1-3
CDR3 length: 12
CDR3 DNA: TGTGCCAGCAGCGTTAGTCAGAACACCATATATTTT
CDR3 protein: CASSVSQNTIYF

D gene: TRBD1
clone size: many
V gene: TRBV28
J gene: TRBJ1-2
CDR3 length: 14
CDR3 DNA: TGTGCCAGCAGTCCTTGGGGACAGGGAAAAGGCTACACCTTC
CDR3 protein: CASSPWGQGKGYTF

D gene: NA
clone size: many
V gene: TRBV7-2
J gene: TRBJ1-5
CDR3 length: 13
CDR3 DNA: TGTGCCAGCAGCTTAGGGCGTATCAGCCCCCAGCATTTT
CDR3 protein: CASSLGRISPQHF

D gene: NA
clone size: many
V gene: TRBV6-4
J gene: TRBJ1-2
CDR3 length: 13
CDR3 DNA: TGTGCCAGCAGTGAACAGGAGGGCTATGGCTACACCTTC
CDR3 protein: CASSEQEGYGYTF

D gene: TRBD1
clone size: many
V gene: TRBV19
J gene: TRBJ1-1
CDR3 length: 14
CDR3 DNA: TGTGCCAGTAGTATCTCAACAGGGGGCACTGAAGCTTTCTTT
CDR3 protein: CASSISTGGTEAFF

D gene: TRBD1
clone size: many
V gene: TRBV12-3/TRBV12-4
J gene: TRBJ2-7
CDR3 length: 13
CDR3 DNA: TGTGCCAGCAGTAGGGGGCGCGGGTACGAGCAGTACTTC
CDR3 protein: CASSRGRGYEQYF

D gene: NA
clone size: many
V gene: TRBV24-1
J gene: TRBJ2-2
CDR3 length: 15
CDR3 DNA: TGTGCCACCAGTGATTTGCAGGATCCCACCGGGGAGCTGTTTTTT
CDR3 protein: CATSDLQDPTGELFF

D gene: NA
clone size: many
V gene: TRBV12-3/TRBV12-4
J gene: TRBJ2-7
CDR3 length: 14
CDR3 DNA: TGTGCCAGCAGACCCTCCGGTAGGGCTCACACGCAGTACTTC
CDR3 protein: CASRPSGRAHTQYF

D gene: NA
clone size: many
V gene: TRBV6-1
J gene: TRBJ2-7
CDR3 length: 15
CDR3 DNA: TGTGCCAGCAGTGACGGGAACAGATTCCTAGCCGAGCAGTACTTC
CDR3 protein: CASSDGNRFLAEQYF

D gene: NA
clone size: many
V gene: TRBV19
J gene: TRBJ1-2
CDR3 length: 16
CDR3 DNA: TGTGCCAGTAGTATAGCTCCCAGGGGCAGGGGCGACGGCTACACCTTC
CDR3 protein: CASSIAPRGRGDGYTF

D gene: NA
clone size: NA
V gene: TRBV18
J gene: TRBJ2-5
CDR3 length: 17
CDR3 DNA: TGTGCCAGCTCACCACCTTTGGCCAGGGAGATGGGAGAGACCCAGTACTTC
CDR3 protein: CASSPPLAREMGETQYF

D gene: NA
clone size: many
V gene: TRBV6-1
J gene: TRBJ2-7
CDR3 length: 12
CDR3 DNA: TGTGCCAGCAGGTCCACAGGTTACGAGCAGTACTTC
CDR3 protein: CASRSTGYEQYF

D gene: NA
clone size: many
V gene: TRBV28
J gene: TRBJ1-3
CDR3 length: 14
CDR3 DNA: TGTGCCAGCAGTCCCCAGCTCTCTGGAAACACCATATATTTT
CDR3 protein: CASSPQLSGNTIYF

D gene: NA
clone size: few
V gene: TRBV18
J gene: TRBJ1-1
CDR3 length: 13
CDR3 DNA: TGTGCCAGCTCTCCAATTGGGGGCACTGAAGCTTTCTTT
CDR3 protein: CASSPIGGTEAFF

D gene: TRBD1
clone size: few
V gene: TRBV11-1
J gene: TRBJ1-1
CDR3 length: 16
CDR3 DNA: TGTGCCAGCAGCCCGGACAGGATTGTCACGGGCACTGAAGCTTTCTTT
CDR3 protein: CASSPDRIVTGTEAFF

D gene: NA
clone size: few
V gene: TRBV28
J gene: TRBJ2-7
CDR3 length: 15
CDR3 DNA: TGTGCCAGCAGTTACAGGGTAGGGCTCTCCTACGAGCAGTACTTC
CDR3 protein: CASSYRVGLSYEQYF

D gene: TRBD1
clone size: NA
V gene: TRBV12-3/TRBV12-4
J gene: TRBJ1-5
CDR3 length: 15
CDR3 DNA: TGTGCCAGCAGTTTATGGACAGGGGGCCAGCAGCCCCAGCATTTT
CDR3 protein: CASSLWTGGQQPQHF

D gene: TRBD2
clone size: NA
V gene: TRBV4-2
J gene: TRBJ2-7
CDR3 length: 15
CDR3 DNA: TGTGCCAGCAGCCAAGATCGGCTAGCGGGGTACGAGCAGTACTTC
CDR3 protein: CASSQDRLAGYEQYF

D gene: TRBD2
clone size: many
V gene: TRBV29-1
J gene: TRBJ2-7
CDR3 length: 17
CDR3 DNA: TGCAGCGTTGAAGTATGGGGGAGGGATCCGGTGGGGTACGAGCAGTACTTC
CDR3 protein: CSVEVWGRDPVGYEQYF

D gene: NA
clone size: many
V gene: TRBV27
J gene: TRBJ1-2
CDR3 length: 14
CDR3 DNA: TGTGCCAGCAGTTTAGGCAGGACCCCTTATGGCTACACCTTC
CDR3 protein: CASSLGRTPYGYTF

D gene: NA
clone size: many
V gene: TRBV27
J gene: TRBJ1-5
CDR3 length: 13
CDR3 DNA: TGTGCCAGCAGTTTTTCAGTCGATCAGCCCCAGCATTTT
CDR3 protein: CASSFSVDQPQHF

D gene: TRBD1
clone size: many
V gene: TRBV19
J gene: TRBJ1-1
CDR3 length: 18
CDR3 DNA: TGTGCCAGTAGCTTCGGATTGGGACAGATAAATTTGAACACTGAAGCTTTCTTT
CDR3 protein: CASSFGLGQINLNTEAFF